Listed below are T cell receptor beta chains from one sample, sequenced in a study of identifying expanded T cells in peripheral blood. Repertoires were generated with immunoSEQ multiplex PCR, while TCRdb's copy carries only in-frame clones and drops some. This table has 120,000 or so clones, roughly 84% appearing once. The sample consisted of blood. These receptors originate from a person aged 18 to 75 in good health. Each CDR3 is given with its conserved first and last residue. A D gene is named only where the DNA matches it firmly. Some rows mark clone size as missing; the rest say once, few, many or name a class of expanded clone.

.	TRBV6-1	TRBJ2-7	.	TGTGCCAGCAGTGCGTTGACCGACTACGAGCAGTACTTC	CASSALTDYEQYF
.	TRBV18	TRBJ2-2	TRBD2	TGTGCCAGCTCAGATGGACTAGCGGTCGGGGAGCTGTTTTTT	CASSDGLAVGELFF
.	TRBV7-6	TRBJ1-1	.	TGTGCCAGCAGTTGGGGGGGCGGAATGAACACTGAAGCTTTCTTT	CASSWGGGMNTEAFF
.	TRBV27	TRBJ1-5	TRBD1	TGTGCCAGCAGCACCTTGACAGGGAATAGCAATCAGCCCCAGCATTTT	CASSTLTGNSNQPQHF
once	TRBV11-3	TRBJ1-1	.	TGTGCCAGCAGCTTAAATCAAGGGGGATCAATCATGAACACTGAAGCTTTCTTT	CASSLNQGGSIMNTEAFF
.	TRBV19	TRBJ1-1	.	TGTGCCAGTAGCCCGGGAGTCATGAACACTGAAGCTTTCTTT	CASSPGVMNTEAFF
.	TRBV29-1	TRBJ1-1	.	TGCAGCGTTCGACCCAGGCCCCTCCTTATGAACACTGAAGCTTTCTTT	CSVRPRPLLMNTEAFF
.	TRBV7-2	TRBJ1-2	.	TGTGCCAGCAGCTTTCGACAGGCCTATGGCTACACCTTC	CASSFRQAYGYTF
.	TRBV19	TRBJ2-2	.	TGTGCCAGTAGTCAAACGCAGGGTTCCGGGGAGCTGTTTTTT	CASSQTQGSGELFF
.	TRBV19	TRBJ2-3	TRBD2	TGTGCCAGTAGTATACAGCGGGGGGGCACAGATACGCAGTATTTT	CASSIQRGGTDTQYF
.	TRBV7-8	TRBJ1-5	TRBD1	TGTGCCAGCAGCTTGCAGACAGGGGGCAATCAGCCCCAGCATTTT	CASSLQTGGNQPQHF
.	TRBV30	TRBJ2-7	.	TGTGCCTGGACAATCAACAGGGTAGGGGAGCAGTACTTC	CAWTINRVGEQYF
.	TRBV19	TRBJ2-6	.	TGTGCCAGTAGTATCCCGTCCAGATCTGGGGCCAACGTCCTGACTTTC	CASSIPSRSGANVLTF
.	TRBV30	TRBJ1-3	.	TGTGCCTGGATGAGCTCTGGAAACACCATATATTTT	CAWMSSGNTIYF
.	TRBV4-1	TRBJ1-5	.	TGCGCCAGCAGCCAAGTAGGTCAGCCCCAGCATTTT	CASSQVGQPQHF
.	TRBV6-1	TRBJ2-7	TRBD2	TGTGCCAGCGATACGCTAGCGGGGGCCAACTACGAGCAGTACTTC	CASDTLAGANYEQYF
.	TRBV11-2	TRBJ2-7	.	TGTGCCAGCAGCTTATGGGCTCAGTACGAGCAGTACTTC	CASSLWAQYEQYF
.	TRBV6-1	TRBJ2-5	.	TGTGCCAGCAGTGGCCGCGAGGGCACGACCCAGTACTTC	CASSGREGTTQYF
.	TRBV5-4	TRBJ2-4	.	TGTGCCAGCAGCTTGCGGCAGGGTGAAAACATTCAGTACTTC	CASSLRQGENIQYF
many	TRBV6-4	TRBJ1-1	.	TGTGCCAGCCGCGACAGTGACATGAACACTGAAGCTTTCTTT	CASRDSDMNTEAFF
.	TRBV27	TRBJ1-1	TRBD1	TGTGCCAGCAGCAACTCCCCCCGGGACAGGGGGCATGCGGCTTTCTTT	CASSNSPRDRGHAAFF
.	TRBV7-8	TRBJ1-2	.	TGTGCCAGCAGCTTAGCGGACAGCTCACCTATAAACTATGGCTACACCTTC	CASSLADSSPINYGYTF
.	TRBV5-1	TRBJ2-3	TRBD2	TGCGCCAGCAGCTTGGCGACTAGCGGTAGCACAGATACGCAGTATTTT	CASSLATSGSTDTQYF
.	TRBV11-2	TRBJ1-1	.	TGTGCCAGCAGCCCCGACGGTGAAGCTTTCTTT	CASSPDGEAFF
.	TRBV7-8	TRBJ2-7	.	TGTGCCAGCAGCCAACAGCCAGACTACGAGCAGTACTTC	CASSQQPDYEQYF
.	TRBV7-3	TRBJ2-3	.	TGTGCCAGCAGCTTACCCGACTCCACGCAGTATTTT	CASSLPDSTQYF
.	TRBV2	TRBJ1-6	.	TGTGCCAGCAGTGAGGACCCCCTGGGTTCACCCCTCCACTTT	CASSEDPLGSPLHF
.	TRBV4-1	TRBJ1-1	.	TGCGCCAGCAGCCGCGCTATGGACAGCTCGAACACTGAAGCTTTCTTT	CASSRAMDSSNTEAFF
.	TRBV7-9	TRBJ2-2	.	TGTGCCAGCAGCTTGGAGAAAAGGAGGTCCGGGGAGCTGTTTTTT	CASSLEKRRSGELFF
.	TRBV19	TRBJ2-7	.	TGTGCCAGTAGTAACAGGGTAGGCGAGCAGTACTTC	CASSNRVGEQYF
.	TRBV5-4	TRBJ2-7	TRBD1	TGTGCCAGCAGCCGGGACAGGGGATACGAGCAGTACTTC	CASSRDRGYEQYF
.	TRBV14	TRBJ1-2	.	TGTGCCAGCAGCCTAACCGTTAGCAGGACACACAACTATGGCTACACCTTC	CASSLTVSRTHNYGYTF
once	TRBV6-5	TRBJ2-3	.	TGTGCCAGCAGTTATTTTTCTCTCACAGATACGCAGTATTTT	CASSYFSLTDTQYF
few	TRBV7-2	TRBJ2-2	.	TGTGCCAGCAGCTTTTGGGGGTCGAACACCGGGGAGCTGTTTTTT	CASSFWGSNTGELFF
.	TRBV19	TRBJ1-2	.	TGTGCCAGTAGTATCAGCGCCCAGGAACCCTATGGCTACACCTTC	CASSISAQEPYGYTF
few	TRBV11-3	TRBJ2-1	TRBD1	TGTGCCAGCAGCTTAGTCCCCTTGGACAGGGAGCCCTACAATGAGCAGTTCTTC	CASSLVPLDREPYNEQFF
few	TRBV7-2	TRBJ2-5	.	TGTGCCAGCAGCCCCCAAGTTGGCCAAGAGACCCAGTACTTC	CASSPQVGQETQYF
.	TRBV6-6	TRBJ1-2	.	TGTGCCAGCAACCTAGCAGGGGACTCTTATGGCTACACCTTC	CASNLAGDSYGYTF
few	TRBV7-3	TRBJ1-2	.	TGTGCCAGCAGCGCCGGACCTAACTATGGCTACACCTTC	CASSAGPNYGYTF
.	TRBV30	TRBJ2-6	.	TGTGCCTGGAGTCCTCAAGGACAGTTCTCTGGGGCCAACGTCCTGACTTTC	CAWSPQGQFSGANVLTF
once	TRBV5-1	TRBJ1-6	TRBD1	TGCGCCAGCAGCTTGGTAGGGGGCAGTTCCTATTCACCCCTCCACTTT	CASSLVGGSSYSPLHF
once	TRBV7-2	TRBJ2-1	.	TGTGCCAGCAGCCTTGGACCTGCCAATGAGCAGTTCTTC	CASSLGPANEQFF
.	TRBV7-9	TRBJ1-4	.	TGTGCCAGCAGCTTAAGTGAAAAACTGTTTTTT	CASSLSEKLFF
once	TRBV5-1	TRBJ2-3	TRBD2	TGCGCCAGCAGCCCGGGACTACCCTCGAGTCGGGCCACAGATACGCAGTATTTT	CASSPGLPSSRATDTQYF
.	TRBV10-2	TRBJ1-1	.	TGCGCCGTCTCTCGGATCGGGTTGGACACTGAAGCTTTCTTT	CAVSRIGLDTEAFF
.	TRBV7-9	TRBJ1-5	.	TGTGCCAGCAGCTTGGGTAATCAGCCCCAGCATTTT	CASSLGNQPQHF
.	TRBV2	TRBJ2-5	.	TGTGCCAGCAGTCTGACTGCCCAAGAGACCCAGTACTTC	CASSLTAQETQYF